This entry describes one T cell receptor beta chain. Antigen unknown. This sample is drawn from a study of T cell responses to AZD1222 COVID-19 vaccine. General study points: Reports indicate that nearly half of spike-specific TCRs are directed at unmutated variant regions. Repertoire sampling occurred only after the peak T cell response. Across the whole spike, CD4 TCRs peaked at regions 160-218 and 743-854. Baseline serostatus was positive in only five to seven AZD1222 recipients.

The data were produced by immunoSEQ multiplex PCR, yet TCRdb's version contains in-frame clones alone and is incomplete. In the table there are 120,000 or so clones, about 88% of which are singletons. V gave up 5 bases and J gave up 1 base; unmatched junction bases: 4. Germline values: CDR1 SGHVS, CDR2 FNYEAQ. The CDR3 consists of 15 residues. This chain uses TRBV7-6 with TRBJ1-5; TRBD1 matches at 8 bases. The TCR originated in an adult in good health. Sequencing was performed on peripheral blood, taken on day 0 of AZD1222 vaccination. The CDR3 reads CASSATGGSNQPQHF. The CDR3 region has the DNA TGTGCCAGCAGCGCCACAGGGGGAAGCAATCAGCCCCAGCATTTT. Complete variable domain (other parts from reference TRBV7-6 and TRBJ1-5): GAGVSQSPRYKVTKRGQDVALRCDPISGHVSLYWYRQALGQGPEFLTYFNYEAQQDKSGLPNDRFSAERPEGSISTLTIQRTEQRDSAMYRCASSATGGSNQPQHFGDGTRLSIL.